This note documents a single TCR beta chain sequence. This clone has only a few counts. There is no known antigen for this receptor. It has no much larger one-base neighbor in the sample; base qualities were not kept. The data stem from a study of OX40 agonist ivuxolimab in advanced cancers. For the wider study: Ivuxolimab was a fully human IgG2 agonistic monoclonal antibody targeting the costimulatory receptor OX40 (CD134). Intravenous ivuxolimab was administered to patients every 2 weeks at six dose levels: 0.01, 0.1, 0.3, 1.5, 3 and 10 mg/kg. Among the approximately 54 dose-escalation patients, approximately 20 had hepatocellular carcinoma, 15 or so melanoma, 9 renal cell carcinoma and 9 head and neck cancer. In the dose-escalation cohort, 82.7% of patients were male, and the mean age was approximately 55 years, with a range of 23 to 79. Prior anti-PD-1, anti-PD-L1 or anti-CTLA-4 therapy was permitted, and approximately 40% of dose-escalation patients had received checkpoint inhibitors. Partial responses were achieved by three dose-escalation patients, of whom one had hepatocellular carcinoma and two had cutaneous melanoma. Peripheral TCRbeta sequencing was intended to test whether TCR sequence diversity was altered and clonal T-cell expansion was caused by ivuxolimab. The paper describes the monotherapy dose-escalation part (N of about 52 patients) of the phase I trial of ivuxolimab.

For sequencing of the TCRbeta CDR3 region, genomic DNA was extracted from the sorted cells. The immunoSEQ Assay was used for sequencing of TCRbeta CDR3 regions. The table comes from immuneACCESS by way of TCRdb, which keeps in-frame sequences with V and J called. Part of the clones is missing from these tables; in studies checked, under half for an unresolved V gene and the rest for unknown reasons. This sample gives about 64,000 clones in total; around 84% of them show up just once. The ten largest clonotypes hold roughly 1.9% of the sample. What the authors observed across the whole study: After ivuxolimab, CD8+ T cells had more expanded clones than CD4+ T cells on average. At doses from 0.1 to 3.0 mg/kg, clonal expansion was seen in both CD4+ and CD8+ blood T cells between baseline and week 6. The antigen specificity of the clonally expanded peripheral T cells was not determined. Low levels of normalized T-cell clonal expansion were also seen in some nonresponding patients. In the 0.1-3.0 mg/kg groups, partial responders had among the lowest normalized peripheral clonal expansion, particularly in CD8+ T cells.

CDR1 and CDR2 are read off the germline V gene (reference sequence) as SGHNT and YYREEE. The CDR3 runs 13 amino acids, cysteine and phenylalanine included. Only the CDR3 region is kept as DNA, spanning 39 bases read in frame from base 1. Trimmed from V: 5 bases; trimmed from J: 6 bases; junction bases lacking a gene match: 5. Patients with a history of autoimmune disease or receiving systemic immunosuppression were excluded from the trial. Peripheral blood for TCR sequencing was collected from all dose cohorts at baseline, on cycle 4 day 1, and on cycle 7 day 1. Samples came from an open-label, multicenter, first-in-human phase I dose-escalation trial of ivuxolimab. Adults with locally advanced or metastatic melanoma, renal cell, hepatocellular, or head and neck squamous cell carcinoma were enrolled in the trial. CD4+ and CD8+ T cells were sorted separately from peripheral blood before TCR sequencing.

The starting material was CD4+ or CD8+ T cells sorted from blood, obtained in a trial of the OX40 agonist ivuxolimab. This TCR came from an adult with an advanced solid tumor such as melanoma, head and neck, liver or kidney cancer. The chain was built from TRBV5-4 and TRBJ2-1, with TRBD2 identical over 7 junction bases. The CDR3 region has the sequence CASRPGTTNEQFF. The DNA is TGTGCCAGCAGACCCGGGACTACCAATGAGCAGTTCTTC.